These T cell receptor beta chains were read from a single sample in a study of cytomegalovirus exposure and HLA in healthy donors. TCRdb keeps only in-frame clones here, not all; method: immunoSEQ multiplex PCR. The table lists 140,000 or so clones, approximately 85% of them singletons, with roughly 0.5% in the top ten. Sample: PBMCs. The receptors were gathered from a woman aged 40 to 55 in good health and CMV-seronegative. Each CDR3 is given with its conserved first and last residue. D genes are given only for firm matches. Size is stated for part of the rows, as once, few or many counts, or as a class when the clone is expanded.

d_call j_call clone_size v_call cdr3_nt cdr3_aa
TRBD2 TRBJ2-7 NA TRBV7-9 TGTTCCAGCAGCTTACAGCTAGCGGGAGGGTCCTACGAGCAGTACTTC CSSSLQLAGGSYEQYF
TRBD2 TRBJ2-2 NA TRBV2 TGTGCCAGCAGTGTACTAGCGGGACCGGTCGGGGAGCTGTTTTTT CASSVLAGPVGELFF
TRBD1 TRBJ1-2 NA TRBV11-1 TGTGCCAGCAGCTCCGACAGGGGGCGAGTGTATGGCTACACCTTC CASSSDRGRVYGYTF
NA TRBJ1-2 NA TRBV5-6 TGTGCCAGCAGCATACAAACAGGGTTGGGCTACACCTTC CASSIQTGLGYTF
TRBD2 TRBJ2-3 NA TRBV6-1 TGTGCCAGCAAAGCGGGGGAGACAGATACGCAGTATTTT CASKAGETDTQYF
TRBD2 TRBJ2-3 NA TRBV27 TGTGCCATAAAGGCCGGGAGGGTTAGCACAGATACGCAGTATTTT CAIKAGRVSTDTQYF
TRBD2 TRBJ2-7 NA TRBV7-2 TGTGCCAGCAGCCCGACTAGCGGGGTAACCTACGAGCAGTACTTC CASSPTSGVTYEQYF
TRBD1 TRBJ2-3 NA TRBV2 TGTGCCGGACAGGGGCTTCAGACAGATACGCAGTATTTT CAGQGLQTDTQYF
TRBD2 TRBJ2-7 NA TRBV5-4 TGTGCCAGCAGCTTGGCGGGAGGGGCCTACGAGCAGTACTTC CASSLAGGAYEQYF
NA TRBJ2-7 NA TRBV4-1 TGCGCCAGCAGCCAAGAAGTAAAGAGGGAGCAGTACTTC CASSQEVKREQYF
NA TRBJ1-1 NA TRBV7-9 TGTGCCAGCTTATCGGCGGCCGCGGGGGACACTGAAGCTTTCTTT CASLSAAAGDTEAFF
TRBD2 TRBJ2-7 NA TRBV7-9 TGTGCCAGCAGCTTAGGCCCTAGCGGGAGTGTCTACGAGCAGTACTTC CASSLGPSGSVYEQYF
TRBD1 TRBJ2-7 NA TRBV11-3 TGTGCCAGCAGCTTAGCTCCCTCCCGGGACAGCCCCTACGAGCAGTACTTC CASSLAPSRDSPYEQYF
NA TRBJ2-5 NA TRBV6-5 TGTGCCAGCAGTATACGCAAGGGGTCGAAGGAGACCCAGTACTTC CASSIRKGSKETQYF
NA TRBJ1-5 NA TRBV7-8 TGTGCCAGCAGCGATACAACAGGCTATAGCAATCAGCCCCAGCATTTT CASSDTTGYSNQPQHF
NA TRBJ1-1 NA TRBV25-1 TGTGCCAGCGCGAGCGAAGCTTTCTTT CASASEAFF
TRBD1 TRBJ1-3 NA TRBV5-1 TGCGCCACCAGGACAGGGGAAGGAAATACCATATATTTT CATRTGEGNTIYF
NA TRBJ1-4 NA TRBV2 TGTGCCAGCAGGACGACACCAACTAATGAAAAACTGTTTTTT CASRTTPTNEKLFF
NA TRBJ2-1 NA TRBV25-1 TGTGCCAGCAGTGATACAGGGTCCTACAATGAGCAGTTCTTC CASSDTGSYNEQFF
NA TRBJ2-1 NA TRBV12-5 TGTGCTAGTGGTTTGGTACATCTCGCTAGCTCCTACAATGAGCAGTTCTTC CASGLVHLASSYNEQFF
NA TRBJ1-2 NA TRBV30 TGTGCCTGGAGCCCCGCAGGGCCGAAAGGCTACACCTTC CAWSPAGPKGYTF
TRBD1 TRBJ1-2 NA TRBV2 TGTGCCAGCATCGGACAGGGATATGGCTACACCTTC CASIGQGYGYTF
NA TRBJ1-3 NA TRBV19 TGTGCCAGTAGGACTTCGAACACCATATATTTT CASRTSNTIYF
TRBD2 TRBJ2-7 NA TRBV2 TGTGCCAGCAGCCTCGGGGGGGATACTCTCGCCTACGAGCAGTACTTC CASSLGGDTLAYEQYF
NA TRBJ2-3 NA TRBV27 TGTGCCAGCAGTTTCGCGGACAGCCGGACAGATACGCAGTATTTT CASSFADSRTDTQYF
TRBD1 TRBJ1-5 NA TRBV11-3 TGTGCCAGCAGGTTTGAGGGGGCCGGAGATCAGCCCCAGCATTTT CASRFEGAGDQPQHF
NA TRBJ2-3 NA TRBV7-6 TGTGCCAGCAGCTCCCTGGACTATTATTCTAGCACAGATACGCAGTATTTT CASSSLDYYSSTDTQYF
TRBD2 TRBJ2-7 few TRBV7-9 TGTGCCAGCAGCTCCCGGACTAGCGCGTACGAGCAGTACTTC CASSSRTSAYEQYF
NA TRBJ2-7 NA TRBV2 TGTGCCACTTCCTCCTACGAGCAGTACTTC CATSSYEQYF
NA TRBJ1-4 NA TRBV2 TGTGCCAGCAGTGAGGGGGCGAGGAATGAAAAACTGTTTTTT CASSEGARNEKLFF
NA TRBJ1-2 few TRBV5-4 TGTGCCAGCAGCTTGGACAGTAACTATGGCTACACCTTC CASSLDSNYGYTF
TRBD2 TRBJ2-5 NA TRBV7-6 TGTGCCAGCAGCCGATTAGCGGGGCAAACTGGGGAGACCCAGTACTTC CASSRLAGQTGETQYF
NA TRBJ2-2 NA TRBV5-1 TGCGCCAGCAGCTTGCAAGCCACCGGGGAGCTGTTTTTT CASSLQATGELFF
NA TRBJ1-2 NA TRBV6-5 TGTGCCAGCACGGACAGCCTCTATGGCTACACCTTC CASTDSLYGYTF
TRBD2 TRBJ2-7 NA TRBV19 TGTGCCAGTAACCCAGCGGGATTGGTGGACGAGCAGTACTTC CASNPAGLVDEQYF
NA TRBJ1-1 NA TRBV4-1 TGCGCCAGCAGCCAAGCTTCGGTAGCCACTGAAGCTTTCTTT CASSQASVATEAFF
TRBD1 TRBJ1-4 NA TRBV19 TGTGCCAGTAGGACAGGGGGCTCCAATGAAAAACTGTTTTTT CASRTGGSNEKLFF
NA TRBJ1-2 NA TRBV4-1 TGCGCCAGCAGCCAAGATGAACGGCGGGGCTATGGCTACACCTTC CASSQDERRGYGYTF
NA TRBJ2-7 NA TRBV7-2 TGTGCCAGCAGCGTAACTTACCGGGACACTACCTACGAGCAGTACTTC CASSVTYRDTTYEQYF
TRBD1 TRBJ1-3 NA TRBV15 TGTGCCACCAGCAGAGGGGACAGTACGGACTCTGGAAACACCATATATTTT CATSRGDSTDSGNTIYF
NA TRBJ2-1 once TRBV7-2 TGTGCCAGCAGTCGGAATAGCGGTCGGGATGAGCAGTTCTTC CASSRNSGRDEQFF
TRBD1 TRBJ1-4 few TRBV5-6 TGTGCCAGCAGCTCGGGACAGGTTAATGAAAAACTGTTTTTT CASSSGQVNEKLFF
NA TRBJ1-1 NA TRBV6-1 TGTGCCAGCAGTTGGGACGGGGGTACTGAAGCTTTCTTT CASSWDGGTEAFF
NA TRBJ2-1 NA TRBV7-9 TGTGCCAGCAGCTTAAGGGCGGGGATCTACAATGAGCAGTTCTTC CASSLRAGIYNEQFF
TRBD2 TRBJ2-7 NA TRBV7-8 TGTGCCAGCAGCCCAGGACTAGCGGGAGGGTACGAGCAGTACTTC CASSPGLAGGYEQYF
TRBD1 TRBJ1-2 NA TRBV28 TGTGCCACCCAGGGGCCCGGGACAGGGGTTTACTATGGCTACACCTTC CATQGPGTGVYYGYTF
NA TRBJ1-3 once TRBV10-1 TGCGCCAGCAGTGAGTCTGGGAGGGCAGTAGGAAACACCATATATTTT CASSESGRAVGNTIYF